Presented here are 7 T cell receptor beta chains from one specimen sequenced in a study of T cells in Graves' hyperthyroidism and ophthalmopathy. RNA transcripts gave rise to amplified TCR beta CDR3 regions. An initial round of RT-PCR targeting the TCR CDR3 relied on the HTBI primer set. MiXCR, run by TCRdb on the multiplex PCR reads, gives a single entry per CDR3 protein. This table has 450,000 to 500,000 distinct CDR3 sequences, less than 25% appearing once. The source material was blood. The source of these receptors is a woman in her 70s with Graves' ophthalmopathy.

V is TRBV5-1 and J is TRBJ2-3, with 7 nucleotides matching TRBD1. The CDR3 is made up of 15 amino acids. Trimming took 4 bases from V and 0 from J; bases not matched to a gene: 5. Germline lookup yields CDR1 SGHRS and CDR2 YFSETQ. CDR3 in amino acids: CASSRGQSSTDTQYF. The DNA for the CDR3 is TGCGCCAGCAGCCGGGGACAGTCTAGCACAGATACGCAGTATTTT.

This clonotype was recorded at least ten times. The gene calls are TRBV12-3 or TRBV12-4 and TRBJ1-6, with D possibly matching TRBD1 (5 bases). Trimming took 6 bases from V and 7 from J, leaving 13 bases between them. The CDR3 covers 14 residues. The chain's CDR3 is CASRIDSVNSPLHF. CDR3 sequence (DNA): TGTGCCAGCAGAATTGACAGCGTGAATTCACCCCTCCACTTT.

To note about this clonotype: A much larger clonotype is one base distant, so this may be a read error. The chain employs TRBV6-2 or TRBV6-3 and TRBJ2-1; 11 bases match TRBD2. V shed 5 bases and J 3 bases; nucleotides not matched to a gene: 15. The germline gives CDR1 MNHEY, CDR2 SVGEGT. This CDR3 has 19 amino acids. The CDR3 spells CASSPTGTSGCGNYNEQFF. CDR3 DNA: TGTGCCAGCAGTCCCACCGGGACTAGCGGATGCGGGAACTACAATGAGCAGTTCTTC.

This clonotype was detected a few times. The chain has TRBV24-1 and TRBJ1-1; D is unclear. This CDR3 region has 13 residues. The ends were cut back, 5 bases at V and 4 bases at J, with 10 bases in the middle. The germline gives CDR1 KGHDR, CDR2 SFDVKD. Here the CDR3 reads CATSGGKGTEAFF. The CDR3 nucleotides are TGTGCCACCAGTGGAGGGAAGGGCACTGAAGCTTTCTTT.

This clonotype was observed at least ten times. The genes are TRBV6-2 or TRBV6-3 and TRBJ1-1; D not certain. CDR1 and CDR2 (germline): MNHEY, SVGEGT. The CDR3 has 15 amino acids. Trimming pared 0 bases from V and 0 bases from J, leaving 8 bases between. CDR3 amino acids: CASSYSRNLNTEAFF. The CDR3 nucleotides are TGTGCCAGCAGTTACTCTCGGAACCTGAACACTGAAGCTTTCTTT.

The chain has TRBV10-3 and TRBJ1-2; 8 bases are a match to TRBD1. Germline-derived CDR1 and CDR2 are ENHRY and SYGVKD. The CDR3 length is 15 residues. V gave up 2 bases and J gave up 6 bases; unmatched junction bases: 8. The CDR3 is CAISEVDRDRDGYTF. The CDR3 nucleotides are TGTGCCATCAGTGAGGTGGACAGGGATCGAGATGGCTACACCTTC.

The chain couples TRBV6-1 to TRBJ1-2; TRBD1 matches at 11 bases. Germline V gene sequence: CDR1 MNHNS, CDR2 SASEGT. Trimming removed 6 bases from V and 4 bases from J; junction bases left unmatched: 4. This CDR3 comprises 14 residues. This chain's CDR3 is CASSPGQGVYGYTF. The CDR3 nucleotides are TGTGCCAGCAGCCCGGGACAGGGGGTCTATGGCTACACCTTC.